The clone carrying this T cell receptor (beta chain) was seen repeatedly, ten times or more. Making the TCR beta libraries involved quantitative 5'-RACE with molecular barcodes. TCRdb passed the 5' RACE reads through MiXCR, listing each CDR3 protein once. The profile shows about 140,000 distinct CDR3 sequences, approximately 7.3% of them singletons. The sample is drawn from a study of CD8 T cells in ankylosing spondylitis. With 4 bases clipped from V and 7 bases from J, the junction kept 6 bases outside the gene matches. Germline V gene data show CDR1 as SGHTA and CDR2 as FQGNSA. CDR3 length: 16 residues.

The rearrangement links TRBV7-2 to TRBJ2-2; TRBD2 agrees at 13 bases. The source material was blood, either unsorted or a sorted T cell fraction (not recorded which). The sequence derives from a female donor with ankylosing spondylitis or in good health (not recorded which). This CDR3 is CASSSGLAGALGELFF. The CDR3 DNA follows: TGTGCCAGCAGCTCCGGACTAGCGGGGGCCCTCGGGGAGCTGTTTTTT.